This TCR beta chain is from a study of shared clonotypes between healthy human individuals. This CDR3 has 16 amino acids. Germline V gene data show CDR1 as SGHAT and CDR2 as FQNNGV. Unmatched junction bases numbered 6, after V lost 5 bases and J lost 1 base. Study-wide results and caveats: As a rule, naive subsets had a larger estimated richness than memory subsets.

About this clone itself: Its antigen is unidentified.

Each subset's genomic DNA was shared equally among a number of immunoSEQ plates. Using immunoSEQ multiplex PCR, the repertoire was profiled, and TCRdb retains in-frame clones only, with some absent. The data contain about 1.1 million clones, around 77% of them singletons. The TCR comes from a man between 18 and 29 years old in good health. Some clones in this sample may be carry-over from other donors' samples. This chain uses TRBV11-2 with TRBJ2-5, with 11 bases aligning to TRBD2. What was sequenced was memory CD4+ T cells from PBMCs. The sample's subset: CD45RA-negative fraction. DNA for the CDR3: TGTGCCAGCAGCCCATACGGGACTAGCGGCCAAGAGACCCAGTACTTC. Translated: CASSPYGTSGQETQYF.